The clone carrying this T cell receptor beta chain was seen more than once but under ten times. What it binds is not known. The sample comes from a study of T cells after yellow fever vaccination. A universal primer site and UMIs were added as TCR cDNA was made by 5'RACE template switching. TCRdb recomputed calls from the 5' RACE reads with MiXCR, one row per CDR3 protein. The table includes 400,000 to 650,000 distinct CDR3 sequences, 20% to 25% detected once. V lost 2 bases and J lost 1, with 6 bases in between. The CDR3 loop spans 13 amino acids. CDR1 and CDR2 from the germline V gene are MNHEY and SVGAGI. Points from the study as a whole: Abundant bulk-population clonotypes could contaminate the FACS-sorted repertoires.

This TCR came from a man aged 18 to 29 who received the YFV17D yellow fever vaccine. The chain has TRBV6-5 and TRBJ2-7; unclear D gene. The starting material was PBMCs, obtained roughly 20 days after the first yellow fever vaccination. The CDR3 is CASSYRASYEQYF. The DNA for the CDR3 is TGTGCCAGCAGTTACAGGGCATCCTACGAGCAGTACTTC.